These 20 T cell receptor beta chains were all obtained from the same sample, sequenced in a study of cytomegalovirus exposure and HLA in healthy donors. Clones were read by immunoSEQ multiplex PCR, and TCRdb kept only the in-frame ones, dropping some. The sample includes more than 100,000 clones, more than 70% of them seen just once. Input material: PBMCs. These receptors originate from a man aged 30 to 39 in good health and CMV-seronegative.

A single count supports this clone. The chain carries TRBV6-1 and TRBJ2-1, with 11 bases aligning to TRBD2. Per the germline V gene, CDR1 is MNHNS and CDR2 is SASEGT. This CDR3 has 14 amino acids. Losses at the gene ends were 6 bases for V and 3 bases for J; bases not matched to a gene: 1. This CDR3 is CASSGTSGYNEQFF. Here the CDR3 DNA reads TGTGCCAGCAGCGGGACTAGCGGCTACAATGAGCAGTTCTTC.

A single count supports this clone. V is TRBV27 and J is TRBJ2-3; TRBD2 aligns across 8 bases. Germline CDR1 is MNHEY and CDR2 is SMNVEV (reference sequence). The CDR3 has 14 residues. The V gene end was trimmed by 4 bases and the J gene end by 3 bases; junction bases not matched to a gene: 3. CDR3 sequence reads: CASSWAGGTDTQYF. The CDR3 coding sequence is TGTGCCAGCAGTTGGGCGGGAGGTACAGATACGCAGTATTTT.

The chain carries TRBV5-1 and TRBJ2-7; 7 nucleotides agree with TRBD1. Germline V gene lookup returns CDR1 SGHRS and CDR2 YFSETQ. The length of the CDR3 is 14 residues. V lost 3 bases and J lost 2; bases outside the gene matches: 5. In DNA form, the CDR3 reads TGCGCCAGCAGCTCCCCGACAGGGCCCTACGAGCAGTACTTC. Protein sequence: CASSSPTGPYEQYF. Full variable domain (outside the CDR3, taken from reference TRBV5-1 and TRBJ2-7): KAGVTQTPRYLIKTRGQQVTLSCSPISGHRSVSWYQQTPGQGLQFLFEYFSETQRNKGNFPGRFSGRQFSNSRSEMNVSTLELGDSALYLCASSSPTGPYEQYFGPGTRLTVT.

The chain is built from TRBV6-5 and TRBJ1-1; no firm D call. The CDR3 length is 14 residues. Between the trimmed V and J ends, which lost 6 bases and 6 bases, there was a span of 17 bases. CDR1 is MNHEY and CDR2 is SVGAGI in the germline V gene. For the CDR3, the DNA is TGTGCCAGCAGGGACGGAGCCGGGGTGGCTGAAGCTTTCTTT. Its protein is CASRDGAGVAEAFF.

This clone was observed once. The chain is built from TRBV15 and TRBJ2-3; 8 nucleotides agree with TRBD2. Germline assignment: CDR1 LNHNV and CDR2 YYDKDF (reference sequence). V gave up 7 bases and J gave up 4 bases; unmatched junction bases: 16. The CDR3 extends over 17 amino acids. In DNA form, the CDR3 reads TGTGCCACCAACCTGGACGGGGGAGCGGGAGTTGCAGATACGCAGTATTTT. Encoded protein: CATNLDGGAGVADTQYF.

The chain links TRBV7-9 to TRBJ1-4; the D is unclear. CDR1 is SEHNR, CDR2 FQNEAQ, per germline (reference sequence). V was trimmed by 3 bases and J by 5 bases, leaving 16 bases between them. This CDR3 is built from 16 residues. CDR3: CASSFRQAGGNEKLFF. CDR3 in DNA: TGTGCCAGCAGCTTCCGGCAGGCCGGAGGGAATGAAAAACTGTTTTTT. The full variable domain, in which reference TRBV7-9 and TRBJ1-4 provide the parts outside the CDR3, is DTGVSQNPRHKITKRGQNVTFRCDPISEHNRLYWYRQTLGQGPEFLTYFQNEAQLEKSRLLSDRFSAERPKGSFSTLEIQRTEQGDSAMYLCASSFRQAGGNEKLFFGSGTQLSVL.

The table lists this clone with a few counts. The CDR3 sequence: CASSDSGQGNTGELFF. In nucleotides, the CDR3 is TGTGCCAGCAGTGACTCGGGACAGGGGAACACCGGGGAGCTGTTTTTT. The rearrangement links TRBV6-4 to TRBJ2-2; 9 positions agree with TRBD1. Germline V gene lookup returns CDR1 MRHNA and CDR2 SNTAGT. V lost 0 bases and J lost 1; bases outside the gene matches: 0. The CDR3 is made up of 16 amino acids.

This chain joins TRBV6-4 and TRBJ2-1; D is perhaps TRBD2 (6 bases). The CDR3 is made up of 14 amino acids. Trimming cost V 10 bases and J 2 bases, with 15 bases left between them. CDR1 and CDR2 from the germline V gene are MRHNA and SNTAGT. CDR3 protein: CATDGGGTYNEQFF. CDR3 DNA sequence: TGTGCCACCGACGGGGGAGGAACCTACAATGAGCAGTTCTTC.

The V call is TRBV7-8, the J call TRBJ2-7, with a weak D call TRBD1 (5 bases). V was shortened by 4 bases and J by 6 bases, with 16 bases between the two germline ends. Germline V gene lookup returns CDR1 SGHVS and CDR2 FQNEAQ. CDR3 length equals 14 residues. DNA of the CDR3: TGTGCCAGCAGCTACCTCTCAGGGCAGGGCGAGCAGTACTTC. Protein sequence: CASSYLSGQGEQYF.

Written as DNA, the CDR3 is TGTGCCAGCAGCTTAGGGCTAGCGGAGAGCACAGATACGCAGTATTTT. It codes for CASSLGLAESTDTQYF. The chain combines TRBV7-2 with TRBJ2-3; 7 nucleotides line up with TRBD2. The CDR3 is made up of 16 amino acids. J was trimmed by 0 bases and V by 1 base; bases with no gene match: 4. The germline V gene encodes CDR1 SGHTA and CDR2 FQGNSA.

CDR3: CASSVLEYEQYF. CDR3 nucleotides: TGTGCCAGCAGCGTTTTAGAGTACGAGCAGTACTTC. This chain uses TRBV9 with TRBJ2-7; D unresolved. Germline lookup yields CDR1 SGDLS and CDR2 YYNGEE. The germline V and J ends were trimmed by 2 bases and 4 bases, with 7 bases remaining between them. The CDR3 is made up of 12 amino acids.

CDR3 residues: CASRGGTSGGETTYEQYF. DNA of the CDR3: TGTGCCAGCAGGGGCGGGACTAGCGGGGGGGAAACGACCTACGAGCAGTACTTC. This sequence joins TRBV5-4 and TRBJ2-7; 16 nucleotides agree with TRBD2. The CDR3 sequence is 18 residues long. The V segment lost 5 bases and the J segment 2 bases; nucleotides outside the gene matches: 10. Germline V gives CDR1 SGHNT, CDR2 YYREEE (reference sequence).

In its sample, this clone was seen a few times. The rearrangement uses TRBV5-1 and TRBJ1-6, with 8 bases aligning to TRBD1. The CDR3 contains 14 residues. CDR1 and CDR2 (germline): SGHRS, YFSETQ. J lost 9 bases, V lost 4 bases, and 6 bases had no gene match. CDR3 region: CASSTTGGRSPLHF. The CDR3 bases are TGCGCCAGCAGCACTACAGGGGGACGTTCACCCCTCCACTTT.

The CDR3 bases are TGTGCCTGGAGTGGGTGGACTAGCGGGAGTGCCCGTGAGGGGGGCGGGGAGCTGTTTTTT. Amino acid sequence: CAWSGWTSGSAREGGGELFF. The chain uses TRBV30 and TRBJ2-2; TRBD2 matches 13 bases. The V gene's germline CDR1 is GTSNPN and CDR2 SVGIG (reference sequence). The CDR3 has 20 residues. The junction had 18 bases not matched to a gene; V was cut back by 1 base and J by 7 bases. The full variable domain, rest sourced from reference TRBV30 and TRBJ2-2, is SQTIHQWPATLVQPVGSPLSLECTVEGTSNPNLYWYRQAAGRGLQLLFYSVGIGQISSEVPQNLSASRPQDRQFILSSKKLLLSDSGFYLCAWSGWTSGSAREGGGELFFGEGSRLTVL.

This clone was counted between two and nine times. The chain links TRBV11-2 to TRBJ1-5; the D is unclear. Trimming took 4 bases from V and 6 from J, leaving 10 bases between them. Germline CDR1 SGHAT, CDR2 FQNNGV. The CDR3 covers 13 residues. The CDR3, as DNA: TGTGCCAGCAGCTCGGGGTCCCGTCAGCCCCAGCATTTT. Protein: CASSSGSRQPQHF. Full variable domain (outside the CDR3, taken from reference TRBV11-2 and TRBJ1-5): EAGVAQSPRYKIIEKRQSVAFWCNPISGHATLYWYQQILGQGPKLLIQFQNNGVVDDSQLPKDRFSAERLKGVDSTLKIQPAKLEDSAVYLCASSSGSRQPQHFGDGTRLSIL.

The chain employs TRBV5-1 and TRBJ2-7, with D perhaps matching TRBD2 (6 bases). Trimming removed 1 base from V and 3 bases from J, with 11 bases in between. CDR3 size: 14 residues. Germline loops: CDR1 SGHRS, CDR2 YFSETQ. CDR3 sequence reads: CASSLLGLHYEQYF. The CDR3 DNA reads TGCGCCAGCAGCTTGTTGGGACTCCACTACGAGCAGTACTTC.

The chain has TRBV5-1 and TRBJ1-2, with 9 bases that match TRBD1. Trimming cost V 3 bases and J 8 bases; bases outside gene matches: 5. Germline CDR1 and CDR2: SGHRS and YFSETQ. The CDR3 totals 13 residues. The CDR3 nucleotides are TGCGCCAGCAGCTATCGGGACAGGGTGGGCTACACCTTC. This translates into CASSYRDRVGYTF.

This chain joins TRBV19 and TRBJ1-5, with 7 bases lining up with TRBD1. Trimming at V came to 8 bases and at J to 6 bases, leaving 4 bases not matched to a gene. Germline lookup yields CDR1 LNHDA and CDR2 SQIVND (reference sequence). This CDR3 spans 12 amino acids. The CDR3 loop is CASEGAGQPQHF. As DNA, the CDR3 is TGTGCCAGTGAGGGGGCGGGTCAGCCCCAGCATTTT.

The chain carries TRBV27 and TRBJ1-1; D gene unclear. Germline loops: CDR1 MNHEY, CDR2 SMNVEV (reference sequence). V was cut by 2 bases and J by 4 bases, with 14 bases left in between. There are 15 residues in the CDR3. The CDR3 sequence is CASSLAAGWGTEAFF. CDR3 in DNA: TGTGCCAGCAGTTTAGCGGCGGGTTGGGGCACTGAAGCTTTCTTT.

This clone occurred once. This chain joins TRBV5-1 and TRBJ1-2; 9 nucleotides align to TRBD1. J gave up 5 bases and V 4 bases, and 3 bases lay outside the gene matches. From germline, CDR1 is SGHRS and CDR2 YFSETQ. The CDR3 is 13 residues long. The CDR3 sequence: CASSDRGYYGYTF. The CDR3 DNA reads as TGCGCCAGCAGCGACAGGGGGTATTATGGCTACACCTTC.